Here is one T cell receptor beta chain with its context. The V end lost 3 bases, the J end lost 0 bases, and 12 bases lay between the germline ends. CDR3 length: 15 amino acids. RNA transcripts provided the source from which TCR beta CDR3 regions were amplified. RT-PCR in the first round (using the HTBI primer set) targeted the TCR CDR3. TCRdb reprocessed the multiplex PCR reads via MiXCR and lists one record per CDR3 protein. The table has about 640,000 distinct CDR3 sequences, around 20% seen once. These data belong to a study of T cells in Graves' hyperthyroidism and ophthalmopathy. The TCR was taken from a man between 25 and 39 years old with Graves' ophthalmopathy. Sequenced sample: blood. The gene calls are TRBV12-3 or TRBV12-4 and TRBJ2-7; no definite D call. CDR3 DNA sequence: TGTGCCAGCAGTTTTGTGTCTGGGATCTCCTACGAGCAGTACTTC. Its translation is CASSFVSGISYEQYF.